The rows below give T cell receptor beta chains drawn from one sample of a study of high-grade serous ovarian cancer treatment subgroups. Libraries were prepared by immunoSEQ multiplex PCR; TCRdb keeps only in-frame clonotypes and omits some of them. The sample has about 5,700 clones, 60% to 85% seen once; the top ten hold around 9%. The specimen was tumor tissue. Source of these receptors: a human donor with high-grade serous ovarian cancer. The CDR3 runs from the conserved cysteine through the conserved F or W. A D gene is named only where the DNA matches it firmly. Some rows mark clone size as missing; the rest say once, few, many or name a class of expanded clone.

14 | TRBJ2-6 | . | . | TRBV15 | TGTGCCACCAGTGAGGTTTCTGGGGCCAACGTCCTGACTTTC | CATSEVSGANVLTF
16 | TRBJ1-1 | . | . | TRBV19 | TGTGCCAGTAGTATGTCGGGGGGCAGGACTCCAGGTCGAGCTTTCTTT | CASSMSGGRTPGRAFF
16 | TRBJ2-5 | . | TRBD2 | TRBV7-2 | TGTGCCAGCAGCTTAGGACGAGCGGGGGGGCAAGAGACCCAGTACTTC | CASSLGRAGGQETQYF
16 | TRBJ1-2 | . | . | TRBV14 | TGTGCCAGCAGCCAAGACGGGCTAGGGGGGAACTATGGCTACACCTTC | CASSQDGLGGNYGYTF
16 | TRBJ1-6 | few | . | TRBV7-2 | TGTGCCAGCAGCTCCGGACTGGCTTTGGTTTGGTCACCCCTCCACTTT | CASSSGLALVWSPLHF
13 | TRBJ2-7 | . | . | TRBV6-5 | TGTGCCAGCAGTTACGAGGGGACCTACGAGCAGTACTTC | CASSYEGTYEQYF
14 | TRBJ2-2 | . | TRBD1 | TRBV2 | TGTGCCAGCACCGACAGGGGGCGTTACGGGGAGCTGTTTTTT | CASTDRGRYGELFF
14 | TRBJ1-2 | once | . | TRBV6-4 | TGTGCCAGCAGTGCATTTGGGGGCTCCTATGGCTACACCTTC | CASSAFGGSYGYTF
14 | TRBJ1-4 | once | . | TRBV5-8 | TGTGCCAGCAGCTTTGGGGGTAACAATGAAAAACTGTTTTTT | CASSFGGNNEKLFF
15 | TRBJ1-2 | . | . | TRBV6-6 | TGTGCCAGCAGTCCCACTCCTGGAGGGAGTGGCGGCTACACCTTC | CASSPTPGGSGGYTF
16 | TRBJ1-1 | . | TRBD1 | TRBV2 | TGTGCCAGCAGCCGACAGGGGGCGAATTGGGACACTGAAGCTTTCTTT | CASSRQGANWDTEAFF
14 | TRBJ2-7 | . | TRBD1 | TRBV9 | TGTGCCAGCAGCGAGGGACAGGCAGACTACGAGCAGTACTTC | CASSEGQADYEQYF
11 | TRBJ1-1 | few | . | TRBV5-4 | TGTGCCAGCAGCTTGGGGAGGGAAGCTTTCTTT | CASSLGREAFF
14 | TRBJ2-3 | . | . | TRBV27 | TGTGCCAGCAGTCCCCAGATTCCCACAGATACGCAGTATTTT | CASSPQIPTDTQYF
15 | TRBJ1-6 | once | . | TRBV2 | TGTGCCAGCAGTGATTCCTTGTCCCGGTATTCACCCCTCCACTTT | CASSDSLSRYSPLHF
14 | TRBJ2-6 | . | . | TRBV27 | TGTGCCAGCAAAGCGAGCTCTGGGGCCAACGTCCTGACTTTC | CASKASSGANVLTF
17 | TRBJ2-1 | . | TRBD1 | TRBV5-4 | TGTGCCAGCAGCTCAGGATTCGGACAGGAAGTCTACAATGAGCAGTTCTTC | CASSSGFGQEVYNEQFF
14 | TRBJ2-3 | . | TRBD2 | TRBV28 | TGTGCCAGCAGTTCTGGGAGCGGGGAGGATACGCAGTATTTT | CASSSGSGEDTQYF
14 | TRBJ1-1 | . | . | TRBV27 | TGTGCCAGCAGACCAGGACAGCTTCGTACTGAAGCTTTCTTT | CASRPGQLRTEAFF
14 | TRBJ1-2 | . | . | TRBV5-1 | TGCGCCAGCAGCTTGACAATTCCGAATGGCGGCTACACCTTC | CASSLTIPNGGYTF
15 | TRBJ2-3 | . | TRBD2 | TRBV30 | TGTGCCTGGAGTGGGGCCAGCGGGGGCGGAGATACGCAGTATTTT | CAWSGASGGGDTQYF
15 | TRBJ1-4 | . | TRBD1 | TRBV4-3 | TGCGCCAGCAGCCCTGGGACAGGGAATAATGAAAAACTGTTTTTT | CASSPGTGNNEKLFF
14 | TRBJ1-1 | . | . | TRBV7-2 | TGTGCCAGCAGCCTACAGGGTGGGATGACTGAAGCTTTCTTT | CASSLQGGMTEAFF
13 | TRBJ1-5 | few | . | TRBV7-8 | TGTGCCAGCAGCTCAGGGGTCAATCAGCCCCAGCATTTT | CASSSGVNQPQHF
10 | TRBJ1-2 | . | . | TRBV30 | TGTGCCCGGTCCGCAGATGGCTACACCTTC | CARSADGYTF
16 | TRBJ2-3 | large | TRBD1 | TRBV19 | TGTGCCAGTAGTACAAAACAGGGGGCAAGGACAGATACGCAGTATTTT | CASSTKQGARTDTQYF
11 | TRBJ2-7 | once | . | TRBV5-1 | TGCGCCAGCAGATCAGGCTACGAGCAGTACTTC | CASRSGYEQYF
15 | TRBJ2-7 | . | TRBD2 | TRBV11-1 | TGTGCCAGCAGCTCTAGCGGGGCCCCCTCCTACGAGCAGTACTTC | CASSSSGAPSYEQYF
14 | TRBJ2-1 | . | TRBD2 | TRBV30 | TGTGCCTGGAGAGTAGCGGGGAGACGCAATGAGCAGTTCTTC | CAWRVAGRRNEQFF
17 | TRBJ1-5 | few | TRBD1 | TRBV7-2 | TGTGCCAGCAGACCCGGGACAGGGATGGTCGGATGGCAGCCCCAGCATTTT | CASRPGTGMVGWQPQHF
20 | TRBJ2-7 | . | TRBD1 | TRBV7-8 | TGTGCCAGCAGCCTTACTTACCCCGGGACAGGGGAAATGATGGGCCACGAGCAGTACTTC | CASSLTYPGTGEMMGHEQYF
13 | TRBJ1-1 | . | TRBD1 | TRBV7-6 | TGTGCCAGCAGCCCCGGACAGGCGATTGAAGCTTTCTTT | CASSPGQAIEAFF
15 | TRBJ1-4 | large | . | TRBV6-1 | TGTGCCAGCAGTGCCCGGGTACCTTTTAATGAAAAACTGTTTTTT | CASSARVPFNEKLFF
16 | TRBJ2-3 | few | TRBD2 | TRBV5-1 | TGCGCCAGCAGCTTGGGAACTAGCGGACTCACAGATACGCAGTATTTT | CASSLGTSGLTDTQYF
16 | TRBJ2-7 | . | . | TRBV7-8 | TGTGCCAGCAGCTTAGTAGGGCCAGGGAATGCCTACGAGCAGTACTTC | CASSLVGPGNAYEQYF
13 | TRBJ1-6 | . | TRBD1 | TRBV19 | TGTGCCAGTAACGAGCGGCCCAGGGGGCCCCTCCACTTT | CASNERPRGPLHF
14 | TRBJ1-5 | few | . | TRBV6-5 | TGTGCCAGCACTACCGGGGCCCTAAATCAGCCCCAGCATTTT | CASTTGALNQPQHF